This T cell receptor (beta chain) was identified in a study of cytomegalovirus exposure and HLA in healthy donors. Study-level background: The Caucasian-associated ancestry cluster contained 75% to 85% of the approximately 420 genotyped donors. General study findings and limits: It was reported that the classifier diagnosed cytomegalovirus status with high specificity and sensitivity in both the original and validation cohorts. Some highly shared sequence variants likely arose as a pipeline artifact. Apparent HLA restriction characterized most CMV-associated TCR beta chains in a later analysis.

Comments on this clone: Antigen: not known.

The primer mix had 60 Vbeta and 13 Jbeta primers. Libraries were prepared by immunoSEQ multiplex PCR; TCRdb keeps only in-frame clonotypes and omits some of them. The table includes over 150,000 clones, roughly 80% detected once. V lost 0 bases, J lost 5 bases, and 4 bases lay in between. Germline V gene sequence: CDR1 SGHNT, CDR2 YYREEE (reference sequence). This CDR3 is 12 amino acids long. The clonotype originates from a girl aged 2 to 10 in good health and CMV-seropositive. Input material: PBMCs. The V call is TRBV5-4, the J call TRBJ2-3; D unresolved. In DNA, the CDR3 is TGTGCCAGCAGCTTGGGACAAGATACGCAGTATTTT. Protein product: CASSLGQDTQYF.